Sequencing of this T cell receptor (beta chain) was carried out in a study of blood T cell repertoires in COVID-19. About the research overall: There were acute and convalescent COVID-19 samples, and they came from the United States, Italy and Spain. From T cells, B-cell-depleted T cells, or PBMCs came the material, which was cDNA or gDNA.

TCRdb's copy holds only in-frame clones and misses some; the assay was immunoSEQ multiplex PCR. Among some 150,000 clones, approximately 89% were seen once, and the ten largest hold roughly 3%. Trimming removed 6 bases from V and 11 bases from J, with 16 bases in between. Germline CDR1 SQVTM, CDR2 ANQGSEA. This CDR3 is 11 amino acids long. The sequencing input was peripheral blood. The receptor comes from a man aged 70-80 years with acute or convalescent COVID-19. The rearrangement uses TRBV29-1 and TRBJ1-1; TRBD1 might be the D (6 bases). The CDR3 bases are TGCAGCGTCGGACAGTTCGGTCAGGCTTTCTTT. This gives the protein CSVGQFGQAFF.